This T cell receptor beta chain emerged from a study of technical replicates of blood from a few donors. Trimming cost V 4 bases and J 5 bases, with 17 bases left between them. This CDR3 spans 16 amino acids. Germline assignment: CDR1 MNHNS and CDR2 SASEGT. Produced via immunoSEQ multiplex PCR; TCRdb's table is partial and in-frame only. The table has 70,000 or so clones, 91% seen once. The sequencing sample was made of T cells isolated from PBMCs. This sequence joins TRBV6-1 and TRBJ2-2; maybe TRBD1 (5 bases). The receptor's source is a human donor in good health. Some clones in this sample may be carry-over from other donors' samples. CDR3 in amino acids: CASSGTSPSWTGELFF. CDR3 bases: TGTGCCAGCAGTGGGACAAGCCCCTCGTGGACCGGGGAGCTGTTTTTT.